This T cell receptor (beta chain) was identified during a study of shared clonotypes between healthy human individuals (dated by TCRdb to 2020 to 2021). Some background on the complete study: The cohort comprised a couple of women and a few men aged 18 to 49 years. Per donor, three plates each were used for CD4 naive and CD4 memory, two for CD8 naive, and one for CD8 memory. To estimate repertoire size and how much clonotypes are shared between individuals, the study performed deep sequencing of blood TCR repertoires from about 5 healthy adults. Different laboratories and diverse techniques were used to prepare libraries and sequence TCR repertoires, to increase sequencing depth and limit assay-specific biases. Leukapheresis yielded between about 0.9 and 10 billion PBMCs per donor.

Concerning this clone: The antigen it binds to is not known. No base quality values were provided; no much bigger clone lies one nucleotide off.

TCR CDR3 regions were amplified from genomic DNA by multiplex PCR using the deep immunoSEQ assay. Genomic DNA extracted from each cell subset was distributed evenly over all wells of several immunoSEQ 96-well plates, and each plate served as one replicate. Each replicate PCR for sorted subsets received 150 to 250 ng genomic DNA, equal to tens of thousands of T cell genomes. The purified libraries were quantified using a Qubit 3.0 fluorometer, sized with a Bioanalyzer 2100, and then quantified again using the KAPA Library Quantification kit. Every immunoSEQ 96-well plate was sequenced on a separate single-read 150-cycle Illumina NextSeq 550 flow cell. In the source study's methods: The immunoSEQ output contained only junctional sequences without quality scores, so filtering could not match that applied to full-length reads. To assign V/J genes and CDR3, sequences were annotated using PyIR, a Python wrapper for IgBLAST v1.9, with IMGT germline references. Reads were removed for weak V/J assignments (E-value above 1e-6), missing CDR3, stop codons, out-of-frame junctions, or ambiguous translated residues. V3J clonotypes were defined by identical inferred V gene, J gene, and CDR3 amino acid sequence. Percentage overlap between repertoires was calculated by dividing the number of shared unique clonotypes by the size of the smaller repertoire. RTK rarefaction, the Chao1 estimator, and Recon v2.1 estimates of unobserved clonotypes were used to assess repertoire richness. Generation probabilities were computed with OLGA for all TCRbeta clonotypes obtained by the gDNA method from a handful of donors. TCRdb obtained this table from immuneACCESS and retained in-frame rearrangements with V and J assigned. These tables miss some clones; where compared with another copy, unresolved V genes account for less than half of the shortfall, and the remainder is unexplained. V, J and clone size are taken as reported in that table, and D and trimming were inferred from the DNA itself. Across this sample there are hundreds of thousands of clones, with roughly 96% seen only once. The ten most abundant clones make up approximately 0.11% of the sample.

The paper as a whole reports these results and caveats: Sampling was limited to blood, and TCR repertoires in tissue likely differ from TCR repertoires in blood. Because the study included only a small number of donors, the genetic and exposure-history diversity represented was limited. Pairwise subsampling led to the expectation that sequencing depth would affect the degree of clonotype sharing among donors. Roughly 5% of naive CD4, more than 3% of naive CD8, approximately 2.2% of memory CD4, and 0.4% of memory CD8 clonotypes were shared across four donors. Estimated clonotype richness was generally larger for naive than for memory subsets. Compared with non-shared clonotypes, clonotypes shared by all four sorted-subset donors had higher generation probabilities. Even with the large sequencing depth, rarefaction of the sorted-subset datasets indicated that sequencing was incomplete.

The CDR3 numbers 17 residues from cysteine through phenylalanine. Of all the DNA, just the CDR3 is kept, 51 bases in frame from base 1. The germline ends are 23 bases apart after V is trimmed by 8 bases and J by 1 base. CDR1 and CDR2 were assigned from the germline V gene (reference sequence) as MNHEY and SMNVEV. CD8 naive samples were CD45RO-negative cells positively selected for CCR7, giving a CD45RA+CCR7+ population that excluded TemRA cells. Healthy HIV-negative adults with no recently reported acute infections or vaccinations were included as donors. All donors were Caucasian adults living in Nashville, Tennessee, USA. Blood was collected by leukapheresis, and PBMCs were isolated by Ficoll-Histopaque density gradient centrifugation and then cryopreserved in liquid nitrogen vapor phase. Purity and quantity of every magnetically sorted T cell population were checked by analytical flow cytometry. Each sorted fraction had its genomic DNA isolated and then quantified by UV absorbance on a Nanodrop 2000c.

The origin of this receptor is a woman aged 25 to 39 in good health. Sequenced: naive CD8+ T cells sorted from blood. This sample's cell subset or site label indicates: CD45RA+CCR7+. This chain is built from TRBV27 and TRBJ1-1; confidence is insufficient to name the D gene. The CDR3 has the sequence CASAPVPNSFENTEAFF. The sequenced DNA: TGTGCCAGCGCGCCTGTCCCCAACTCCTTCGAGAACACTGAAGCTTTCTTT.